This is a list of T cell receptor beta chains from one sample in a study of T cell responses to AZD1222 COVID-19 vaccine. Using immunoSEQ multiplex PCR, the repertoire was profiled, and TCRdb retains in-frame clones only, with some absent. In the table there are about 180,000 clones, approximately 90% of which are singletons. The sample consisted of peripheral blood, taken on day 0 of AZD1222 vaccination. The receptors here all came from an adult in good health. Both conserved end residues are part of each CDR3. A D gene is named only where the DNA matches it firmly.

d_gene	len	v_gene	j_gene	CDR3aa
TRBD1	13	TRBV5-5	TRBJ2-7	CASMGQGRYEQYF
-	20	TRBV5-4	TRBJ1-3	CASSKNLGAQGWASGNTIYF
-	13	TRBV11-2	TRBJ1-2	CASSSEGIYGYTF
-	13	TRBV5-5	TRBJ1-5	CASSFTFNQPQHF
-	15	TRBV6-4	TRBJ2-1	CASTNRAISYNEQFF
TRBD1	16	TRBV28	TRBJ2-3	CASSPQWAGGTDTQYF
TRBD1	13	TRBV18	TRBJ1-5	CASSGTGDQPQHF
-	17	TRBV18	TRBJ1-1	CASSPRLVGSQNTEAFF
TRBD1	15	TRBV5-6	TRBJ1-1	CASSLTGTGESEAFF
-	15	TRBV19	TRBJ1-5	CASSFPVEGRQPQHF
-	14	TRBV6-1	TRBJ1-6	CASSEPGLRSPLHF
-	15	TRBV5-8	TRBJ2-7	CASSFLQGIFNEQYF
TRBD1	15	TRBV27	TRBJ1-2	CASSFSGTDDYGYTF
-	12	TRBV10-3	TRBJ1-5	CATGVLQRPQHF
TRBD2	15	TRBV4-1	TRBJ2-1	CASSPLAGGHPEQFF
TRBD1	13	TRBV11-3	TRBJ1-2	CASSSRDSGGYTF
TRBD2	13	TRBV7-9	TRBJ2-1	CASSPGGGNEQFF